Given below is one TCR beta chain in context. This clonotype was counted ten times or more. Its antigen remains unidentified. No much larger clonotype is one base removed from it; base qualities were not supplied. TCRdb records Illumina HiSeq 2000 as the sequencer. TCR beta chain libraries were generated through multiplex PCR amplification. The amplified TCR beta chain products were analyzed by high-throughput sequencing. The public reads were reprocessed in TCRdb via fastp at Q25 and MiXCR, keeping in-frame beta chains. Rows are unified per CDR3 protein, each entry keeping the most common DNA and genes. The sample table records about 130,000 distinct CDR3 sequences; about 20% of these occur just once. The ten largest account for 2.5% to 3% of the sample. The CDR1 and CDR2 encoded by the germline V gene are MDHEN and SYDVKM. Trimming removed 3 bases from V and 0 bases from J, leaving 12 bases between the germline ends. The CDR3 has 16 amino acids, counting the end cysteine and phenylalanine. Here the CDR3 DNA is all that survives: 48 bases in frame from base 1.

This entry comes from a study of breast tumors, draining lymph nodes, adjacent tissues (dated by TCRdb to the mid-2010s). For the study in its entirety: TCR beta repertoires were compared across tumor, adjacent nontumor tissue and axillary lymph nodes obtained from breast cancer patients. The study was designed to assess the relationships and possible T-cell exchange between tumor, surrounding tissue and draining lymph node repertoires in human breast cancer.

Lymph node samples were obtained from the axillary draining lymph nodes of breast cancer patients. Here is what the overall study found, with its caveats: The data were considered consistent with the idea that most tumor T cells come from the lymph node and then expand in tumor tissue. Tumor T-cell repertoires showed less diversity than lymph node repertoires and more diversity than nontumor tissue repertoires, and tumor T-cell repertoires showed preferential V and J gene usage. Tumor and nontumor tissue repertoires were significantly more similar in luminal-like than in basal-like breast cancer. The study presented the conclusion that tumor T cells originate in lymph nodes as consistent with a hypothesis, not as something directly demonstrated.

This chain joins TRBV28 to TRBJ1-5, with the identity of the D gene unclear. Input material: axillary lymph node tissue. The sequence was obtained from a female donor with breast cancer. Some clones in this sample may be carry-over from other donors' samples. The CDR3 protein is CASSLARHFSNQPQHF. The DNA sequence follows: TGTGCCAGCAGTTTGGCCCGACATTTTAGCAATCAGCCCCAGCATTTT.